This T cell receptor (beta chain) stems from a study of cytomegalovirus exposure and HLA in healthy donors. In the study overall: A prior analysis found 117 million unique TCR beta sequences from approximately 190 million T cells. The study's findings and limits: In an earlier analysis, about 87% or about 30%: the productive usage of most TCR beta V segments. Looking again later, the authors saw that most CMV-associated TCR beta chains seemed HLA-restricted.

The CDR3 runs 17 residues. In germline, CDR1 is SGHRS, CDR2 YFSETQ. Trimming removed 4 bases from V and 4 bases from J, with 23 bases in between. 60 Vbeta and 13 Jbeta primers were used in PCR. TCRdb's copy holds only in-frame clones and misses some; the assay was immunoSEQ multiplex PCR. This table has some 150,000 clones, around 80% appearing once. For this clone: Antigen unknown.

The sample taken for sequencing was PBMCs. The TCR comes from a woman in her twenties or thirties in good health and CMV-seropositive. V is TRBV5-1 and J is TRBJ1-2; tentatively, D is TRBD1 (6 bases). CDR3 region: CASSQRPGHVSPYGYTF. The DNA for the CDR3 is TGCGCCAGCAGCCAAAGGCCGGGACACGTGTCCCCCTATGGCTACACCTTC.